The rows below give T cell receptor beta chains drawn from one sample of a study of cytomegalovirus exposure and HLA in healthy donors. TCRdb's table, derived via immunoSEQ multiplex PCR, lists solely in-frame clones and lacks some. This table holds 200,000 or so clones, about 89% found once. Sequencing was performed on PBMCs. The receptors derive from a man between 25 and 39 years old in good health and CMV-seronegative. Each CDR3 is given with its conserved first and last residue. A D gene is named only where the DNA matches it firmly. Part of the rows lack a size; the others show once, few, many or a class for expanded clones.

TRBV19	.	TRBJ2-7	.	CACSVAGAYEQYF	TGTGCCTGTAGTGTCGCAGGGGCCTACGAGCAGTACTTC
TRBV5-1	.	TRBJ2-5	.	CASSSWEDETQYF	TGCGCCAGCAGCTCCTGGGAGGATGAGACCCAGTACTTC
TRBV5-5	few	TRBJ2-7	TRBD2	CASSPTGTSGTYEQYF	TGTGCCAGCAGCCCTACCGGGACTAGCGGCACCTACGAGCAGTACTTC
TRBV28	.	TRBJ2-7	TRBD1	CASSSRQGAEQYF	TGTGCCAGCAGTTCGCGACAGGGCGCCGAGCAGTACTTC
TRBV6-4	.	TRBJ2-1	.	CASSARTNNEQFF	TGTGCCAGCAGTGCACGGACAAACAATGAGCAGTTCTTC
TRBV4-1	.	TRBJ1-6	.	CASSHGAGTTSPLHF	TGCGCCAGCAGCCATGGCGCAGGAACGACATCACCCCTCCACTTT
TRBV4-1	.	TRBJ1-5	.	CASSRKVGQPQHF	TGCGCCAGCAGCCGGAAGGTGGGCCAGCCCCAGCATTTT
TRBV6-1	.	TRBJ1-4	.	CASSDARGMVGEKLFF	TGTGCCAGCAGTGACGCTCGGGGGATGGTGGGTGAAAAACTGTTTTTT
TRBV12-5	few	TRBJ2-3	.	CASGLWGGPTDTQYF	TGTGCTAGTGGTTTGTGGGGGGGGCCCACAGATACGCAGTATTTT
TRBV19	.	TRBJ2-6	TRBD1	CASTGQGSGANVLTF	TGTGCCAGTACAGGACAGGGTTCAGGGGCCAACGTCCTGACTTTC
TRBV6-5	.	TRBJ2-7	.	CASSAPGLGIYEQYF	TGTGCCAGCAGTGCCCCGGGTCTCGGGATCTACGAGCAGTACTTC
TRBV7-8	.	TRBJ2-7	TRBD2	CASSYVPGLASSGEQYF	TGTGCCAGCAGCTATGTCCCGGGACTAGCCTCGTCGGGGGAGCAGTACTTC
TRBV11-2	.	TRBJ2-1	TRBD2	CASSLDRASGSVDEQFF	TGTGCCAGCAGCTTAGATCGGGCTAGCGGGAGTGTGGACGAGCAGTTCTTC
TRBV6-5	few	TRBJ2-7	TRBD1	CASSPTGGPSYEQYF	TGTGCCAGCAGTCCAACAGGGGGGCCGTCCTACGAGCAGTACTTC
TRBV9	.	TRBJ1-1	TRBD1	CASSAGGGNTEAFF	TGTGCCAGCAGCGCAGGGGGCGGGAACACTGAAGCTTTCTTT
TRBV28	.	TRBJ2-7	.	CASIEGQGHEQYF	TGTGCCAGCATCGAAGGTCAGGGTCACGAGCAGTACTTC
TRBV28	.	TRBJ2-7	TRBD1	CASTRSGQGTYEQYF	TGTGCCAGCACTCGATCGGGACAGGGGACCTACGAGCAGTACTTC
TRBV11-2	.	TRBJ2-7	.	CASSLVNFYEQYF	TGTGCCAGCAGCTTAGTTAACTTCTACGAGCAGTACTTC
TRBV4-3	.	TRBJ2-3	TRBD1	CASSQGVNRGLVADTQYF	TGCGCCAGCAGCCAAGGTGTGAATAGGGGGCTAGTCGCAGATACGCAGTATTTT
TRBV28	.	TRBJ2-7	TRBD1	CASSLQLKGAIEQYF	TGTGCCAGCAGTTTGCAGTTAAAGGGGGCGATCGAGCAGTACTTC
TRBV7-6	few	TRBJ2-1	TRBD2	CASTELADDNEQFF	TGTGCCAGCACGGAACTAGCGGACGACAATGAGCAGTTCTTC
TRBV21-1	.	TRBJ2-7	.	CASSQGSGRHSYEQYF	TGTGCCAGCAGCCAGGGAAGCGGGAGGCACTCCTACGAGCAGTACTTC
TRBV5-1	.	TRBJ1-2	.	CASSLGEDYGYTF	TGCGCCAGCAGCTTGGGGGAGGACTATGGCTACACCTTC
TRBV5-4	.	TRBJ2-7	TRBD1	CASSLAQAQGAKYF	TGTGCCAGCAGCTTGGCCCAGGCACAGGGGGCTAAGTACTTC
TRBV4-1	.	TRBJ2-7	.	CASSPQSSYEQYF	TGCGCCAGCAGCCCACAGAGCTCCTACGAGCAGTACTTC
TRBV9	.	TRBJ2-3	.	CASTSVGADTQYF	TGTGCCAGCACCTCAGTCGGGGCAGATACGCAGTATTTT
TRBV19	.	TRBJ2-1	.	CASSIGLLGAEGQFF	TGTGCCAGTAGTATTGGACTCCTTGGGGCGGAGGGGCAGTTCTTC
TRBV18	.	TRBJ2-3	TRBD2	CASSPPNSGIGRTDTQYF	TGTGCCAGCTCACCACCCAATAGCGGGATCGGGCGGACAGATACGCAGTATTTT
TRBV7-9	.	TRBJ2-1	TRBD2	CASSFGGERERSNEQFF	TGTGCCAGCAGCTTTGGGGGTGAGCGGGAGAGATCCAATGAGCAGTTCTTC
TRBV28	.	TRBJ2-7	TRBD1	CASSLPGQGAYEQYF	TGTGCCAGCAGCCTCCCGGGACAGGGGGCCTACGAGCAGTACTTC
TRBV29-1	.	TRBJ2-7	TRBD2	CSVELLAGGSGEQYF	TGCAGCGTTGAACTGCTAGCGGGGGGTTCGGGCGAGCAGTACTTC
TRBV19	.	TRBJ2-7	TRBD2	CASRAGTSGSYEQYF	TGTGCCAGTAGAGCCGGGACTAGCGGGAGTTACGAGCAGTACTTC
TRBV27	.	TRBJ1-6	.	CASSDLKRSNSPLHF	TGTGCCAGCAGCGATCTGAAGAGGTCCAATTCACCCCTCCACTTT
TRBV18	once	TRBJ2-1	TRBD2	CASSPPREGNEQFF	TGTGCCAGCTCACCACCAAGGGAGGGGAATGAGCAGTTCTTC
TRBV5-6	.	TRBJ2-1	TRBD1	CASSSVGDRDRDLDEQFF	TGTGCCAGCAGCTCGGTAGGGGACCGGGACAGGGATTTAGATGAGCAGTTCTTC
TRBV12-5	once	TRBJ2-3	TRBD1	CASGLGAGGLSDTQYF	TGTGCTAGTGGTTTGGGAGCAGGGGGCTTAAGCGATACGCAGTATTTT
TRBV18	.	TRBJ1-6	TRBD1	CASSPRQGANSPLHF	TGTGCCAGCTCACCAAGGCAGGGGGCGAACTCACCCCTCCACTTT
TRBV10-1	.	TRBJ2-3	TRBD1	CATAQGARRYF	TGCGCCACTGCACAGGGGGCTAGGCGGTATTTT
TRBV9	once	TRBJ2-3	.	CASSVRGSGADTQYF	TGTGCCAGCAGCGTTCGGGGAAGTGGTGCAGATACGCAGTATTTT
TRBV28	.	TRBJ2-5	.	CASRPQVIQETQYF	TGTGCCAGCAGACCCCAGGTCATCCAAGAGACCCAGTACTTC
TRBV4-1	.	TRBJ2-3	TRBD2	CASSLQREGVVDTQYF	TGCGCCAGCAGTCTACAGCGGGAGGGTGTGGTAGATACGCAGTATTTT
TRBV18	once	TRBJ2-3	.	CASSPLRGAAGTDTQYF	TGTGCCAGCTCACCACTGCGCGGGGCTGCGGGCACAGATACGCAGTATTTT
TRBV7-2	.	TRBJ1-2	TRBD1	CASSVLGGPRGSYYGYTF	TGTGCCAGCAGCGTCCTGGGGGGCCCCAGGGGGTCGTACTATGGCTACACCTTC
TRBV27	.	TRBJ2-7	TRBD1	CASSPQGLISHEQYF	TGTGCCAGCAGTCCACAGGGGTTGATCTCTCACGAGCAGTACTTC
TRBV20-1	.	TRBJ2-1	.	CSAPRGHEQFF	TGCAGTGCTCCCAGGGGCCATGAGCAGTTCTTC
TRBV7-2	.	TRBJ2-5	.	CASSLNSLQETQYF	TGTGCCAGCAGCTTAAACAGCCTCCAAGAGACCCAGTACTTC